This T cell receptor beta chain came from a study of cytomegalovirus exposure and HLA in healthy donors. Across the study: Most donors, roughly 77% of over 350 genotyped, fell in the Caucasian-associated ancestry cluster. Broader study findings: A few of the chains that were CMV-associated were confirmed in vitro to be specific for CMV antigens. Earlier findings revealed that most TCR beta V segments proved productive either about 87% or about 30% of the time. A missense variant in DCLRE1C was later tied to TCR beta V- and J-gene trimming.

PCR used 60 Vbeta primers and 13 Jbeta primers. Repertoires were generated with immunoSEQ multiplex PCR, while TCRdb's copy carries only in-frame clones and drops some. This sample has 150,000 to 200,000 clones, with about 73% found just once. CDR3 length equals 18 residues. Germline CDR1 is SEHNR and CDR2 is FQNEAQ (reference sequence). V lost 4 bases, J lost 9 bases, and 16 bases stayed unmatched. This clone was observed once. The antigen is undetermined. The sample taken for sequencing was PBMCs. This receptor was identified in a woman aged 50 to 60 in good health and CMV-seropositive. The V call is TRBV7-9, the J call TRBJ2-1; 12 bases map to TRBD2. The CDR3, as DNA: TGTGCCAGCAGCTCAACCCGTGCGACTAGCGGGGGTTTTATTGAGCAGTTCTTC. This gives the protein CASSSTRATSGGFIEQFF.